Listed below are T cell receptor beta chains from one sample, sequenced in a study of low-dose radiotherapy and immunotherapy resistance in tumors. TCRdb redid the calling of the reads with MiXCR, one entry per CDR3 protein. The data hold 85,000 to 95,000 distinct CDR3 sequences, with about 20% observed a single time. The starting material was PBMCs, obtained after low-dose radiotherapy plus immunotherapy. The receptors here all came from a female donor with ovarian cancer. The CDR3 runs from the conserved cysteine through the conserved F or W. A D gene is named only where the DNA matches it firmly. The size of a clone is reported for some rows only, either as once, few or many, or as a class for expanded clones.

d_call: NA
clone_size: few
j_call: TRBJ1-3
v_call: TRBV5-1
cdr3_aa: CASSLEMGARGNTIYF
cdr3_nt: TGCGCCAGCAGCTTGGAGATGGGGGCGCGCGGAAACACCATATATTTT

d_call: NA
clone_size: many
j_call: TRBJ2-2
v_call: TRBV23-1
cdr3_aa: CASSQARNTGELFF
cdr3_nt: TGCGCCAGCAGTCAGGCACGGAACACCGGGGAGCTGTTTTTT

d_call: TRBD1
clone_size: many
j_call: TRBJ2-7
v_call: TRBV28
cdr3_aa: CASSPPPLFDRGLAEQYF
cdr3_nt: TGTGCCAGCAGCCCTCCGCCGCTATTCGACAGGGGTTTGGCCGAGCAGTACTTC

d_call: NA
clone_size: many
j_call: TRBJ2-1
v_call: TRBV29-1
cdr3_aa: CSVDLALYNEQFF
cdr3_nt: TGCAGCGTTGACCTAGCGTTATACAATGAGCAGTTCTTC

d_call: NA
clone_size: many
j_call: TRBJ2-1
v_call: TRBV6-2/TRBV6-3
cdr3_aa: CASSPHRVSYNEQFF
cdr3_nt: TGTGCCAGCAGCCCCCACAGGGTCTCCTACAATGAGCAGTTCTTC

d_call: TRBD1
clone_size: many
j_call: TRBJ2-1
v_call: TRBV7-3
cdr3_aa: CASSLGQGVDNEQFF
cdr3_nt: TGTGCCAGCAGCTTAGGCCAGGGGGTTGACAATGAGCAGTTCTTC

d_call: NA
clone_size: many
j_call: TRBJ2-1
v_call: TRBV6-6
cdr3_aa: CASSYSHEQFF
cdr3_nt: TGTGCCAGCAGTTACTCCCATGAGCAGTTCTTC

d_call: NA
clone_size: many
j_call: TRBJ2-7
v_call: TRBV7-3
cdr3_aa: CASSFARGNEQYF
cdr3_nt: TGTGCCAGCAGCTTTGCCCGGGGAAACGAGCAGTACTTC

d_call: TRBD2
clone_size: many
j_call: TRBJ2-1
v_call: TRBV4-3
cdr3_aa: CASSQIAGFVYEQFF
cdr3_nt: TGCGCCAGCAGCCAAATAGCGGGATTTGTCTATGAGCAGTTCTTC

d_call: NA
clone_size: many
j_call: TRBJ2-7
v_call: TRBV28
cdr3_aa: CASTPTGHEQYF
cdr3_nt: TGTGCCAGCACCCCGACAGGACACGAGCAGTACTTC

d_call: TRBD1
clone_size: many
j_call: TRBJ2-5
v_call: TRBV28
cdr3_aa: CASSLPGTGRQETQYF
cdr3_nt: TGTGCCAGCAGTTTACCCGGGACAGGGCGACAAGAGACCCAGTACTTC

d_call: NA
clone_size: NA
j_call: TRBJ1-5
v_call: TRBV5-1
cdr3_aa: CASRVDSTYQPQHF
cdr3_nt: TGCGCCAGCAGGGTAGACAGCACCTATCAACCCCAGCATTTT

d_call: NA
clone_size: many
j_call: TRBJ2-5
v_call: TRBV29-1
cdr3_aa: CSVEKGETQYF
cdr3_nt: TGCAGCGTCGAAAAAGGGGAGACCCAGTACTTC

d_call: NA
clone_size: many
j_call: TRBJ2-1
v_call: TRBV15
cdr3_aa: CATSRDLKGEQFF
cdr3_nt: TGTGCCACCAGCAGAGATCTGAAGGGTGAGCAGTTCTTC

d_call: TRBD1
clone_size: NA
j_call: TRBJ2-7
v_call: TRBV20-1
cdr3_aa: CSVTGGEDEQYF
cdr3_nt: TGCAGTGTGACAGGGGGCGAAGACGAGCAGTACTTC